This T cell receptor beta chain was captured by sequencing in a study of CD8 T cells in ankylosing spondylitis. Quantitative 5'-RACE was performed with molecular barcodes, and it yielded the TCR beta libraries. Each CDR3 protein is one row after TCRdb ran MiXCR on the 5' RACE reads. The sample lists around 540,000 distinct CDR3 sequences, roughly 13% occurring once. Whole-study findings and limits: Disease-linked clones reportedly showed significant enrichment in matched ankylosing spondylitis synovial fluid. Typical of ankylosing spondylitis blood, it appeared, was a TCR beta motif of roughly eight highly homologous variants.

After removal of 0 bases from V and 5 bases from J, the junction contained 6 bases not matched to a gene. The CDR3 runs to 14 residues. CDR1 and CDR2 (germline): GTSNPN, SVGIG (reference sequence). Comments on this clonotype: What it binds is unknown.

This TCR came from a male donor with ankylosing spondylitis. The gene calls are TRBV30 and TRBJ2-7; 8 nucleotides match TRBD1. The sample consisted of blood, either unsorted or a sorted T cell fraction (not recorded which). CDR3 in amino acids: CAWSVRTGYDEQYF. The CDR3 DNA reads as TGTGCCTGGAGTGTTCGGACAGGGTACGACGAGCAGTACTTC.